These 15 T cell receptor beta chains came from one sample sequenced in a study of blood T cell repertoires in COVID-19. Data came from immunoSEQ multiplex PCR; TCRdb stores just in-frame clones and leaves some out. The sample lists 150,000 to 200,000 clones, 81% occurring once. The specimen was peripheral blood. Receptors originate from a woman older than 75 with COVID-19, enrolled during active disease.

This clone was observed a handful of times. This sequence joins TRBV2 and TRBJ2-1; perhaps TRBD2 as D (5 bases). Trimming took 4 bases from V and 10 from J, leaving 8 bases between them. CDR1 and CDR2 from the germline V gene are SNHLY and FYNNEI. The CDR3 spans 11 residues. The CDR3 DNA reads TGTGCCAGCAGTGTGGGCGGGGAGCAGTTCTTC. It yields the protein CASSVGGEQFF.

The V gene is TRBV21-1, the J gene TRBJ1-5. TRBV21-1 is a documented pseudogene. CDR3 length: 16 amino acids. The CDR3 is CASSLPPRWGDQPQHF. In DNA form, the CDR3 reads TGTGCCAGCAGCCTCCCGCCTCGGTGGGGGGATCAGCCCCAGCATTTT.

The chain employs TRBV24-1 and TRBJ1-6; D is unclear. Deletions cut 8 bases from V and 0 bases from J, with 7 bases between. Germline V lookup: CDR1 KGHDR, CDR2 SFDVKD. The length of the CDR3 is 14 residues. CDR3 residues: CATIPFSYNSPLHF. The CDR3 coding sequence is TGTGCCACCATCCCGTTCTCCTATAATTCACCCCTCCACTTT.

This clone has more than one count but fewer than ten. The chain employs TRBV9 and TRBJ2-1; D is perhaps TRBD2 (6 bases). V was cut by 4 bases and J by 8 bases, with 13 bases left in between. The CDR3 is made up of 13 amino acids. The germline V gene encodes CDR1 SGDLS and CDR2 YYNGEE. DNA for the CDR3: TGTGCCAGCAGCCCCGGGACTGTCTATGAGCAGTTCTTC. This sequence encodes CASSPGTVYEQFF.

This chain uses TRBV11-3 with TRBJ2-2, with TRBD2 matching 9 bases. Germline-derived CDR1 and CDR2 are SGHNT and YENEEA. The V gene end was trimmed by 5 bases and the J gene end by 1 base; junction bases not matched to a gene: 5. The CDR3 runs to 16 residues. In nucleotides, the CDR3 is TGTGCCAGCAGCCCCGGAGCGGGAGGGAACACCGGGGAGCTGTTTTTT. It encodes CASSPGAGGNTGELFF.

This rearrangement joins TRBV19 to TRBJ2-5; TRBD1 aligns across 11 bases. The CDR3 loop spans 18 amino acids. V was pared by 5 bases and J by 3 bases, with 14 bases of the junction left unmatched. Germline V gene data show CDR1 as LNHDA and CDR2 as SQIVND (reference sequence). CDR3 coding DNA: TGTGCCAGTAGTCGGACAGGGGGCCTTAGTAGTGGAAAAGAGACCCAGTACTTC. It codes for CASSRTGGLSSGKETQYF.

This rearrangement joins TRBV6-2 or TRBV6-3 to TRBJ2-3; 8 bases fit TRBD2. The CDR3 runs 17 residues. J lost 2 bases, V lost 6 bases, and 13 bases had no gene match. CDR1 is MNHEY, CDR2 SVGEGT, per germline. In DNA, the CDR3 is TGTGCCAGCAGCCCCGCCAGCGGGAGTCCTTCCACAGATACGCAGTATTTT. Translating it yields CASSPASGSPSTDTQYF.

This clone has just one count. This chain uses TRBV2 with TRBJ1-1, with 10 bases aligning to TRBD1. Germline V gives CDR1 SNHLY, CDR2 FYNNEI. This CDR3 region has 14 residues. V gave up 6 bases and J gave up 5 bases; unmatched junction bases: 6. In DNA form, the CDR3 reads TGTGCCAGCAGGGGACAGGGGTTGGTTACTGAAGCTTTCTTT. Protein sequence: CASRGQGLVTEAFF.

The chain couples TRBV7-8 to TRBJ1-5, with TRBD1 as a possible D gene (5 bases). This CDR3 has 15 amino acids. Germline CDR1 reads SGHVS; CDR2 reads FQNEAQ. V shed 2 bases and J shed 1 base, with 9 bases lying between them. For the CDR3, the DNA is TGTGCCAGCAGCTTATACGGGGGAAGCAATCAGCCCCAGCATTTT. It yields the protein CASSLYGGSNQPQHF.

The chain joins TRBV9 to TRBJ2-3; maybe TRBD2 (6 bases). Germline V gives CDR1 SGDLS, CDR2 YYNGEE. The CDR3 runs 17 residues. Trimming pared 0 bases from V and 0 bases from J, leaving 14 bases between. The CDR3 DNA sequence: TGTGCCAGCAGCGTAGGAGGTGGGGGGACTAGCACAGATACGCAGTATTTT. Translated, it gives CASSVGGGGTSTDTQYF.

The CDR3 sequence is CASSYTSPGLDTQYF. The CDR3 DNA reads TGTGCCAGCAGTTATACCTCTCCAGGGCTAGATACGCAGTATTTT. The chain uses TRBV6-5 and TRBJ2-3; maybe TRBD1 (5 bases). This CDR3 comprises 15 residues. Germline V gives CDR1 MNHEY, CDR2 SVGAGI. V lost 3 bases and J lost 5, with 15 bases in between.

V gene TRBV6-6 combines with J gene TRBJ1-1; TRBD1 might be the D (6 bases). The CDR3 is made up of 13 amino acids. Germline values: CDR1 MNHNY, CDR2 SVGAGI (reference sequence). V was shortened by 7 bases and J by 1 base, with 10 bases between the two germline ends. The CDR3 region is CASNQGRNTEAFF. In DNA, the CDR3 is TGTGCCAGCAACCAGGGGAGGAACACTGAAGCTTTCTTT.

The V gene is TRBV5-4, the J gene TRBJ2-1, with D perhaps TRBD1 (6 bases). V was cut by 0 bases and J by 0 bases, with 10 bases left in between. The CDR3 consists of 16 residues. Germline loops: CDR1 SGHNT, CDR2 YYREEE (reference sequence). Here the CDR3 reads CASSLEGESSYNEQFF. The DNA for the CDR3 is TGTGCCAGCAGCTTGGAGGGGGAAAGCTCCTACAATGAGCAGTTCTTC.

Only one count was recorded for this clone. V gene TRBV5-4 combines with J gene TRBJ1-2, with 10 bases that match TRBD1. V gave up 5 bases and J gave up 3 bases; unmatched junction bases: 10. This CDR3 is built from 16 residues. The germline V gene encodes CDR1 SGHNT and CDR2 YYREEE (reference sequence). Here the CDR3 reads CASRPPGQGNDYGYTF. For the CDR3, the DNA is TGTGCCAGCAGACCCCCGGGACAGGGGAACGACTATGGCTACACCTTC. Looking up the rest from reference TRBV5-4 and TRBJ1-2 gives the full variable domain: ETGVTQSPTHLIKTRGQQVTLRCSSQSGHNTVSWYQQALGQGPQFIFQYYREEENGRGNFPPRFSGLQFPNYSSELNVNALELDDSALYLCASRPPGQGNDYGYTFGSGTRLTVV.

The chain links TRBV15 to TRBJ1-2; TRBD1 matches at 9 bases. This CDR3 has 15 amino acids. V dropped 2 bases and J dropped 4; count of bases not matched to a gene: 5. In germline, CDR1 is LNHNV, CDR2 YYDKDF (reference sequence). The CDR3 DNA is TGTGCCACCAGCAGAAGACAGGGGGATCGCTATGGCTACACCTTC. Protein product: CATSRRQGDRYGYTF.